This T cell receptor beta chain stems from a study of blood T cell repertoires in COVID-19. As for the study in general: From the United States, Italy and Spain came samples of acute and convalescent COVID-19. In each case, the material was cDNA or gDNA derived from T cells, B-cell-depleted T cells, or PBMCs.

As originally analysed: Reference gene primers were amplified, and this amplification served to estimate nucleated cell counts. Clones were read by immunoSEQ multiplex PCR, and TCRdb kept only the in-frame ones, dropping some. From that table come the V and J calls and clone size; the DNA was used to work out D and trimming. The sample contains fewer than 50,000 clones, more than 70% of which appear only once. Germline values: CDR1 SGHAT, CDR2 FQDESV (reference sequence). The CDR3 is 15 residues long. The V segment lost 4 bases and the J segment 10 bases; nucleotides outside the gene matches: 11. The specimen sequenced was peripheral blood. The V call is TRBV11-1, the J call TRBJ2-1; 9 bases fit TRBD1. The clonotype originates from a man in his fifties or sixties with active COVID-19. The CDR3, as DNA: TGTGCCAGCAGCTCGTCCCGGGACAGGGTAGGCGAGCAGTTCTTC. Protein sequence: CASSSSRDRVGEQFF. Full variable domain (remainder filled in from reference TRBV11-1 and TRBJ2-1): EAEVAQSPRYKITEKSQAVAFWCDPISGHATLYWYRQILGQGPELLVQFQDESVVDDSQLPKDRFSAERLKGVDSTLKIQPAELGDSAMYLCASSSSRDRVGEQFFGPGTRLTVL.